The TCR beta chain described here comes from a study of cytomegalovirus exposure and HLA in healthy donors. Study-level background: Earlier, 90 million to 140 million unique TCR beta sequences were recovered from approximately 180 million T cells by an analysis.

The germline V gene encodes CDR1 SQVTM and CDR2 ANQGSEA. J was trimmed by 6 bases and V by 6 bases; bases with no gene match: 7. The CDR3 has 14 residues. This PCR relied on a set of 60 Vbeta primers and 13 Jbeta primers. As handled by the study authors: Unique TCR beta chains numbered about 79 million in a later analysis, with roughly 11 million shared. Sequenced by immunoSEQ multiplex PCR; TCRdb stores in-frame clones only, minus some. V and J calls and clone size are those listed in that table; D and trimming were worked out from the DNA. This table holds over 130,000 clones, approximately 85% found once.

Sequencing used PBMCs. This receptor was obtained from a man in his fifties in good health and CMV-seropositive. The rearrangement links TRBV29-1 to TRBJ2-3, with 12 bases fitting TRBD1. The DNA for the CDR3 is TGCAGCGTCAAAGGGACAGGGGGCAGGGATACGCAGTATTTT. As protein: CSVKGTGGRDTQYF.